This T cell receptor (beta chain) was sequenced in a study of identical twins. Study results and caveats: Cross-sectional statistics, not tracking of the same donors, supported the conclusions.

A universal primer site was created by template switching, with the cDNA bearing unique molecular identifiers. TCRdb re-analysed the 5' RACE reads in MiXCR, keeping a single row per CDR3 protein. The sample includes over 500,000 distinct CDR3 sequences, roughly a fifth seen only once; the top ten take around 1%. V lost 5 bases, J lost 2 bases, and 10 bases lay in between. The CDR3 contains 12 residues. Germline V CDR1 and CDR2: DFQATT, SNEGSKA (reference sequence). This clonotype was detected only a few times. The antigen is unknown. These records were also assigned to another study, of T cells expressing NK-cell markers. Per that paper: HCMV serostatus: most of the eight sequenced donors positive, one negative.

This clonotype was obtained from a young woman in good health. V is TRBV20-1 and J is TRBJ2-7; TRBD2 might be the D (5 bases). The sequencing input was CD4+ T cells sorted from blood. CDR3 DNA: TGCAGTGCTGGACTCCGGGCCTACGAGCAGTACTTC. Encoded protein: CSAGLRAYEQYF.